The 31 T cell receptor beta chains listed next were all sequenced from one sample in a study of identical twins. TCRdb used MiXCR to reprocess the 5' RACE reads, holding one entry per CDR3 protein. The sample holds about 700,000 distinct CDR3 sequences, 8.6% seen once. The data were also submitted as part of a second study, on yellow fever vaccine responses in identical twins.

The sequencing sample was made of PBMCs. These receptor sequences come from a woman under 30 in good health.

This clonotype was counted a few times. The J gene is TRBJ2-7, the V gene TRBV9, with D possibly matching TRBD1 (6 bases). V shed 0 bases and J shed 2 bases, with 12 bases lying between them. The CDR3 contains 15 residues. CDR1 and CDR2 from the germline V gene are SGDLS and YYNGEE. CDR3 in DNA: TGTGCCAGCAGCGTAGACCAGGGGATACCCTACGAGCAGTACTTC. This translates into CASSVDQGIPYEQYF. The entire variable domain, with the rest obtained from reference TRBV9 and TRBJ2-7, is as follows: DSGVTQTPKHLITATGQRVTLRCSPRSGDLSVYWYQQSLDQGLQFLIQYYNGEERAKGNILERFSAQQFPDLHSELNLSSLELGDSALYFCASSVDQGIPYEQYFGPGTRLTVT.

This clonotype has more than one count but fewer than ten. The rearrangement uses TRBV12-3 or TRBV12-4 and TRBJ2-7; tentative D call: TRBD2 (6 bases). The CDR3 loop spans 12 amino acids. The V and J ends lost 8 bases and 2 bases respectively, with 10 bases between them. CDR3 coding DNA: TGTGCCAGCGCCGCGGGACCCTACGAGCAGTACTTC. Protein: CASAAGPYEQYF.

This clonotype was counted many times. This chain joins TRBV20-1 and TRBJ2-3; D gene uncertain. The CDR3 sequence is 15 residues long. The V end was cut by 2 bases, the J end by 0 bases, with 12 bases between. The germline gives CDR1 DFQATT, CDR2 SNEGSKA (reference sequence). The CDR3 protein is CSARLVRISTDTQYF. The CDR3 region has the DNA TGCAGTGCTAGACTAGTAAGGATTAGCACAGATACGCAGTATTTT.

In its sample, this clonotype was seen many times. The V and J genes are TRBV29-1 and TRBJ1-4; no definite D call. CDR3 size: 12 residues. Germline loops: CDR1 SQVTM, CDR2 ANQGSEA. Trimming removed 7 bases from V and 3 bases from J, with 9 bases in between. In DNA form, the CDR3 reads TGCAGCGGAAAGGAAGCTAATGAAAAACTGTTTTTT. Its translation is CSGKEANEKLFF.

This clonotype was seen a few times. The chain links TRBV20-1 to TRBJ2-1; the D is unclear. Germline V gene data show CDR1 as DFQATT and CDR2 as SNEGSKA (reference sequence). Between the trimmed V and J ends, which lost 5 bases and 8 bases, there was a span of 16 bases. The CDR3 runs to 13 residues. CDR3 in DNA: TGCAGTGCTTTGCAGAACAAGGGTGATGAGCAGTTCTTC. Translated, it gives CSALQNKGDEQFF.

This clonotype was observed a handful of times. The CDR3 spells CAISESQRLSTYNEQFF. For the CDR3, the DNA is TGTGCCATCAGTGAGTCTCAGCGGTTATCGACCTACAATGAGCAGTTCTTC. The V gene is TRBV10-3, the J gene TRBJ2-1; D possibly corresponds to TRBD2 (5 bases). The CDR3 runs to 17 residues. Germline loops: CDR1 ENHRY, CDR2 SYGVKD. The germline V and J ends were trimmed by 0 bases and 2 bases, with 14 bases remaining between them.

In this sample, this clonotype turned up many times. CDR3 nucleotide sequence: TGTGCCAGCAGTGGGACAGACGCGCATGGCTACACCTTC. It yields the protein CASSGTDAHGYTF. The rearrangement joins TRBV12-3 or TRBV12-4 to TRBJ1-2; TRBD1 agrees at 7 bases. This CDR3 contains 13 residues. Unmatched junction bases numbered 6, after V lost 5 bases and J lost 6 bases.

The V gene is TRBV5-4, the J gene TRBJ1-1, with 7 bases that match TRBD1. This CDR3 spans 14 amino acids. The germline V gene encodes CDR1 SGHNT and CDR2 YYREEE (reference sequence). Losses at the gene ends were 5 bases for V and 1 base for J; bases not matched to a gene: 5. The chain's CDR3 is CASSPGGANTEAFF. The CDR3 coding sequence is TGTGCCAGCAGTCCAGGGGGTGCGAACACTGAAGCTTTCTTT.

This clonotype was counted between two and nine times. V gene TRBV18 combines with J gene TRBJ1-6, with a tentative D call TRBD1 (5 bases). Per germline, CDR1 KGHSH and CDR2 LQKENI. The CDR3 consists of 15 residues. Trimming took off 6 bases at V and 0 bases at J, with 9 bases between the two ends. The CDR3 nucleotides read TGTGCCAGCTCTACAGACAGCTCCTATAATTCACCCCTCCACTTT. Encoded protein: CASSTDSSYNSPLHF.

V is TRBV11-1 and J is TRBJ2-6; D not certain. V dropped 3 bases and J dropped 0 bases, with 18 bases sitting between them. CDR1 is SGHAT and CDR2 is FQDESV in the germline V gene (reference sequence). The CDR3 extends over 19 amino acids. CDR3 coding DNA: TGTGCCAGCAGCTTTCCGTACAACAGAACGACCTCTGGGGCCAACGTCCTGACTTTC. Translating gives CASSFPYNRTTSGANVLTF. The variable domain in full, with the rest retrieved from reference TRBV11-1 and TRBJ2-6, is EAEVAQSPRYKITEKSQAVAFWCDPISGHATLYWYRQILGQGPELLVQFQDESVVDDSQLPKDRFSAERLKGVDSTLKIQPAELGDSAMYLCASSFPYNRTTSGANVLTFGAGSRLTVL.

This clonotype was seen more than once but under ten times. The chain is built from TRBV6-1 and TRBJ2-3; D perhaps matches TRBD1 (5 bases). V dropped 4 bases and J dropped 2 bases, with 10 bases sitting between them. The CDR3 has 14 residues. Germline CDR1 reads MNHNS; CDR2 reads SASEGT. The CDR3 is CASSVDSYTDTQYF. CDR3 sequence (DNA): TGTGCCAGCAGTGTAGACAGTTACACAGATACGCAGTATTTT.

This clonotype was counted between two and nine times. This sequence joins TRBV4-2 and TRBJ1-1; TRBD1 matches at 12 bases. Losses at the gene ends were 6 bases for V and 0 bases for J; bases not matched to a gene: 11. CDR3 length equals 18 residues. CDR1 LGHNA and CDR2 YNFKEQ come from the germline V gene. CDR3 protein: CASSRSGTGGKVNTEAFF. Written as DNA, the CDR3 is TGTGCCAGCAGTCGATCCGGGACAGGGGGCAAGGTGAACACTGAAGCTTTCTTT.

In this sample, this clonotype turned up many times. The V gene is TRBV4-1, the J gene TRBJ1-1; 7 nucleotides match TRBD1. V was clipped by 2 bases and J by 12 bases; unmatched bases: 6. The CDR3 contains 12 residues. Germline V gives CDR1 MGHRA, CDR2 YSYEKL. This CDR3 reads CASSQRQGRTFF. In DNA form, the CDR3 reads TGCGCCAGCAGCCAAAGACAGGGAAGAACTTTCTTT.

The chain carries TRBV20-1 and TRBJ2-1, with 8 bases lining up with TRBD2. The germline V gene has CDR1 DFQATT and CDR2 SNEGSKA (reference sequence). This CDR3 region has 14 residues. Germline trimming cut 6 bases from V and 4 bases from J; bases unmatched to any gene: 8. The CDR3 bases are TGCAGTGCCGGGGGGGACCTACCGTACAATGAGCAGTTCTTC. Residues: CSAGGDLPYNEQFF.

In the case of this clonotype: A much larger clonotype is one base distant, so this may be a read error. The V call is TRBV14, the J call TRBJ2-3; D is possibly TRBD1 (6 bases). Deletions cut 0 bases from V and 5 bases from J, with 6 bases between. The CDR3 is 13 amino acids. Germline lookup yields CDR1 SGHDN and CDR2 FVKESK. The CDR3 DNA sequence: TGTGCCAGCAGCCAAGAAGGGGGAGATACGCAGTATTTT. It encodes CASSQEGGDTQYF.

The chain uses TRBV4-2 and TRBJ2-1, with 10 bases matching TRBD2. CDR3 length: 19 residues. The V segment lost 2 bases and the J segment 5 bases; nucleotides outside the gene matches: 15. CDR1 is LGHNA, CDR2 YNFKEQ, per germline. DNA of the CDR3: TGTGCCAGCAGCCAAAGGTTGGTAGCGGGAGGAGGAGAGAACAATGAGCAGTTCTTC. Its translation is CASSQRLVAGGGENNEQFF.

The J gene is TRBJ2-7, the V gene TRBV20-1; TRBD2 aligns across 9 bases. The CDR3 is made up of 13 amino acids. V was pared by 1 base and J by 4 bases, with 2 bases of the junction left unmatched. Germline CDR1 is DFQATT and CDR2 is SNEGSKA (reference sequence). The CDR3 nucleotides are TGCAGTGCTAGAGGCGGGAGGGAGTACGAGCAGTACTTC. Its protein product is CSARGGREYEQYF.

This clonotype was seen many times. The chain employs TRBV6-4 and TRBJ2-2; D not resolved. The CDR3 sequence is 15 residues long. Deletions cut 0 bases from V and 4 bases from J, with 9 bases between. Germline loops: CDR1 MRHNA, CDR2 SNTAGT. In DNA, the CDR3 is TGTGCCAGCAGTGACTCAATTGACGGCACCGGGGAGCTGTTTTTT. It codes for CASSDSIDGTGELFF.

The gene calls are TRBV12-3 or TRBV12-4 and TRBJ1-5; 9 positions agree with TRBD1. The trim removed 6 bases at V and 12 bases at J, leaving 6 bases unmatched. The CDR3 extends over 12 amino acids. The CDR3 reads CASSRRDRDQHF. The DNA for the CDR3 is TGTGCCAGCAGCCGCCGGGACAGGGACCAGCATTTT.

The CDR3 DNA is TGTGCCAGCAGCTTAGTCAGGTTTACAGGGGAGGCAGAGACCCAGTACTTC. Translating it yields CASSLVRFTGEAETQYF. V gene TRBV7-2 combines with J gene TRBJ2-5; TRBD1 is a possible D gene (7 bases). The CDR3 extends over 17 amino acids. Germline CDR1 SGHTA, CDR2 FQGNSA. V lost 1 base and J 4 bases, leaving 19 bases between the germline ends.

The genes are TRBV7-2 and TRBJ2-1; 14 positions agree with TRBD2. Germline assignment: CDR1 SGHTA and CDR2 FQGNSA. V lost 5 bases and J lost 15; bases outside the gene matches: 15. The CDR3 length is 16 residues. The CDR3 loop is CASSNIQGTSGRILFF. The CDR3 DNA is TGTGCCAGCAGCAACATACAGGGGACTAGCGGGAGAATTCTGTTCTTC.

V gene TRBV6-5 combines with J gene TRBJ2-1; D gene uncertain. Germline V lookup: CDR1 MNHEY, CDR2 SVGAGI. This CDR3 contains 14 residues. V was clipped by 0 bases and J by 9 bases, with 12 bases between them. The CDR3 DNA follows: TGTGCCAGCAGTTACTCGTACTTAACTACTGAGCAGTTCTTC. The encoded protein is CASSYSYLTTEQFF.

The sample holds many counts of this clonotype. The rearrangement uses TRBV5-1 and TRBJ1-2, with D uncertain. This CDR3 region has 13 residues. The germline V and J ends were trimmed by 0 bases and 2 bases, with 5 bases remaining between them. Germline lookup yields CDR1 SGHRS and CDR2 YFSETQ. The chain's CDR3 is CASSLVANYGYTF. CDR3 coding DNA: TGCGCCAGCAGCTTGGTAGCGAACTATGGCTACACCTTC.

This clonotype occurred many times. This chain uses TRBV12-3 or TRBV12-4 with TRBJ1-5; tentatively, D is TRBD1 (5 bases). The CDR3 extends over 13 amino acids. Trimming removed 2 bases from V and 5 bases from J, with 7 bases in between. CDR3 amino acids: CASSLLGDQPQHF. In nucleotides, the CDR3 is TGTGCCAGCAGTTTATTAGGGGATCAGCCCCAGCATTTT.

This clonotype was recorded a few times. The chain recombines TRBV12-3 or TRBV12-4 with TRBJ2-1; TRBD2 aligns across 9 bases. The CDR3 spans 15 residues. Trimming at V came to 2 bases and at J to 7 bases, leaving 6 bases not matched to a gene. The CDR3 DNA reads as TGTGCCAGCAGTTTATCGTCTAGCGGGAATAATGAGCAGTTCTTC. Protein product: CASSLSSSGNNEQFF.

This clonotype appeared a few times. The V and J genes are TRBV5-1 and TRBJ2-1, with TRBD2 matching 11 bases. The CDR3 has 17 amino acids. V was pared by 4 bases and J by 0 bases, with 6 bases of the junction left unmatched. The germline gives CDR1 SGHRS, CDR2 YFSETQ. For the CDR3, the DNA is TGCGCCAGCAGCATAGGACTAGCGGGTAACTCCTACAATGAGCAGTTCTTC. This translates into CASSIGLAGNSYNEQFF.

This clonotype was seen more than once but under ten times. The chain carries TRBV24-1 and TRBJ1-6, with 7 nucleotides matching TRBD1. This CDR3 contains 20 residues. Germline CDR1 reads KGHDR; CDR2 reads SFDVKD. Germline trimming cut 1 base from V and 5 bases from J; bases unmatched to any gene: 16. The CDR3 is CATSDLEDRDRVSNNSPLHF. In DNA form, the CDR3 reads TGTGCCACCAGTGATTTAGAGGATCGAGACAGGGTTTCGAATAATTCACCCCTCCACTTT.

This clonotype occurred many times. The chain has TRBV20-1 and TRBJ2-3, with no clear D. The V end lost 1 base, the J end lost 7 bases, and 6 bases lay between the germline ends. The CDR3 spans 11 residues. Per the germline V gene, CDR1 is DFQATT and CDR2 is SNEGSKA (reference sequence). The CDR3 reads CSARAPHTQYF. CDR3 bases: TGCAGTGCTAGAGCCCCTCATACGCAGTATTTT.

This clonotype was detected many times. V and J are TRBV7-9 and TRBJ2-5, with D possibly being TRBD1 (6 bases). The CDR3 runs 14 residues. Germline V gives CDR1 SEHNR, CDR2 FQNEAQ (reference sequence). V lost 1 base to trimming and J lost 0 bases, with 6 bases between them. This chain's CDR3 is CASSLDRDQETQYF. For the CDR3, the DNA is TGTGCCAGCAGCTTAGACAGGGACCAAGAGACCCAGTACTTC.

This clonotype has just a few counts. The chain links TRBV3-1 to TRBJ1-2, with D possibly matching TRBD1 (5 bases). Trimming removed 3 bases at V and 10 bases at J, with 18 bases between. The CDR3 is 14 residues long. CDR1 and CDR2 from the germline V gene are LGHDT and YNNKEL (reference sequence). The CDR3 protein is CASSHSDMTRFYTF. CDR3 nucleotides: TGTGCCAGCAGCCATTCGGACATGACGCGTTTCTACACCTTC. Full variable domain (rest looked up from reference TRBV3-1 and TRBJ1-2): DTAVSQTPKYLVTQMGNDKSIKCEQNLGHDTMYWYKQDSKKFLKIMFSYNNKELIINETVPNRFSPKSPDKAHLNLHINSLELGDSAVYFCASSHSDMTRFYTFGSGTRLTVV.

V and J are TRBV14 and TRBJ2-7; 7 nucleotides agree with TRBD1. CDR1 SGHDN and CDR2 FVKESK come from the germline V gene. CDR3 size: 14 residues. V lost 1 base and J lost 2; bases outside the gene matches: 2. The CDR3 is CASSQVQGAYEQYF. CDR3 DNA: TGTGCCAGCAGCCAAGTTCAGGGGGCCTACGAGCAGTACTTC.